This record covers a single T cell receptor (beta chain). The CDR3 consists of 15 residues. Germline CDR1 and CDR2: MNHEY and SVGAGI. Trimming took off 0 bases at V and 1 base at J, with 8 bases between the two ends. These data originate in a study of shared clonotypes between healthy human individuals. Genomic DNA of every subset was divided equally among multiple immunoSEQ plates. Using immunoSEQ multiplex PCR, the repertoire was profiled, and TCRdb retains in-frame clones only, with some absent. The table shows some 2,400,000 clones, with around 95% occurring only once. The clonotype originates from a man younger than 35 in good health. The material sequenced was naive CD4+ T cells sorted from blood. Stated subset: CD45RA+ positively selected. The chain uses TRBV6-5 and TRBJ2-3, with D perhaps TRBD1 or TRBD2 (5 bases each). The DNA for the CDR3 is TGTGCCAGCAGTTACTCCGGGACGCGCACAGATACGCAGTATTTT. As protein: CASSYSGTRTDTQYF.